What follows are 18 T cell receptor beta chains derived from one specimen sequenced in a study of cytomegalovirus exposure and HLA in healthy donors. PCR involved 60 Vbeta and 13 Jbeta primers. Libraries were prepared by immunoSEQ multiplex PCR; TCRdb keeps only in-frame clonotypes and omits some of them. This repertoire shows 150,000 to 200,000 clones, about 76% found once; its top ten account for roughly 7%. Sequences were obtained from PBMCs. Receptor source: a male donor in good health and CMV-seropositive.

In its sample, this clone was seen a few times. The chain uses TRBV5-6 and TRBJ2-7; no definite D call. CDR3 length equals 12 residues. The germline gives CDR1 SGHDT, CDR2 YYEEEE. Trimming pared 2 bases from V and 3 bases from J, leaving 6 bases between. The CDR3 region has the DNA TGTGCCAGCAGCTTCGAGCACTACGAGCAGTACTTC. Translating it yields CASSFEHYEQYF.

Concerning this clone: At one end, the junction sequence differs from germline, possibly due to a read error. The chain uses TRBV7-9 and TRBJ1-2; 8 positions match TRBD1. The CDR3 extends over 13 amino acids. The V gene's germline CDR1 is SEHNR and CDR2 FQNEAQ (reference sequence). The CDR3 spells CASSLVWGQEVPF. The CDR3, as DNA: TGTGCCAGCAGCTTAGTATGGGGACAGGAGGTCCCCTTC. The variable domain in full, with the rest retrieved from reference TRBV7-9 and TRBJ1-2, is DTGVSQNPRHKITKRGQNVTFRCDPISEHNRLYWYRQTLGQGPEFLTYFQNEAQLEKSRLLSDRFSAERPKGSFSTLEIQRTEQGDSAMYLCASSLVWGQEVPFGSGTRLTVV.

The chain carries TRBV6-1 and TRBJ1-4, with D possibly being TRBD1 (5 bases). Looked up from germline, CDR1 is MNHNS and CDR2 is SASEGT. CDR3 size: 12 residues. Between the trimmed V and J ends, which lost 8 bases and 7 bases, there was a span of 11 bases. The CDR3 sequence is CASLQGAEKLFF. The DNA for the CDR3 is TGTGCCAGCCTCCAGGGCGCTGAAAAACTGTTTTTT.

The rearrangement links TRBV27 to TRBJ2-1; the D is unclear. This CDR3 region has 13 residues. Germline V gives CDR1 MNHEY, CDR2 SMNVEV (reference sequence). V lost 3 bases and J lost 9, with 12 bases in between. The CDR3 loop reads CASSFSRNGEQFF. Here the CDR3 DNA reads TGTGCCAGCAGTTTCTCGAGGAACGGTGAGCAGTTCTTC.

The CDR3 spells CAWSASSVTEAFF. The CDR3 DNA is TGTGCCTGGAGTGCCTCCAGTGTCACTGAAGCTTTCTTT. The chain uses TRBV30 and TRBJ1-1; no reliable D call. Trimming took 1 base from V and 4 from J, leaving 10 bases between them. Germline lookup yields CDR1 GTSNPN and CDR2 SVGIG (reference sequence). The length of the CDR3 is 13 residues.

The V gene is TRBV18, the J gene TRBJ2-5; D perhaps matches TRBD1 (6 bases). Judging by the DNA end, TRBJ2-7 fits better; the J call may be wrong. The CDR3 runs to 14 residues. Germline lookup yields CDR1 KGHSH and CDR2 LQKENI. The CDR3 protein is CASSAQGQSYEQYF. CDR3 DNA: TGTGCCAGCTCAGCTCAAGGACAGTCCTACGAGCAGTACTTC.

In its sample, this clone was seen once. V is TRBV6-4 and J is TRBJ2-7; TRBD2 aligns across 7 bases. The CDR3 runs 12 residues. With 9 bases clipped from V and 6 bases from J, the junction kept 8 bases outside the gene matches. Germline assignment: CDR1 MRHNA and CDR2 SNTAGT. The CDR3 region has the DNA TGTGCCAGTCGGGCCCCGGGGGGCGAGCAGTACTTC. This gives the protein CASRAPGGEQYF.

V is TRBV4-2 and J is TRBJ2-2; a possible D gene is TRBD2 (7 bases). The CDR3 contains 15 residues. Trimming left V 1 base short and J 7 bases short, with 13 bases between. In germline, CDR1 is LGHNA, CDR2 YNFKEQ. CDR3 coding DNA: TGTGCCAGCAGCCAAGGGGGGGGCCTCCACGGGGAGCTGTTTTTT. Residues: CASSQGGGLHGELFF.

This chain uses TRBV4-2 with TRBJ2-5; 8 nucleotides match TRBD2. The ends lost 2 bases at V and 4 bases at J; junction bases unmatched: 9. The CDR3 totals 16 residues. Germline V gives CDR1 LGHNA, CDR2 YNFKEQ. CDR3 sequence (DNA): TGTGCCAGCAGCCAACACTCTGGACTAGCAAGAGAGACCCAGTACTTC. Its translation is CASSQHSGLARETQYF.

The V and J genes are TRBV7-9 and TRBJ1-1, with 9 bases aligning to TRBD1. The CDR3 totals 17 residues. The J segment lost 0 bases and the V segment lost 5 bases, leaving 10 bases of the junction unmatched. Germline assignment: CDR1 SEHNR and CDR2 FQNEAQ (reference sequence). CDR3 sequence: CASSTASTGGLNTEAFF. As DNA, the CDR3 is TGTGCCAGCAGCACAGCATCGACAGGGGGTTTGAACACTGAAGCTTTCTTT.

The chain has TRBV21-1 and TRBJ2-2; TRBD2 was called by the table and not checked on the DNA. TRBV21-1 is recorded as a pseudogene. CDR3 length: 17 residues. Here the CDR3 reads CASSKRGLAPNTGELFF. CDR3 nucleotide sequence: TGTGCCAGCAGCAAAAGGGGACTAGCTCCGAACACCGGGGAGCTGTTTTTT.

This rearrangement joins TRBV11-2 to TRBJ2-7; TRBD2 matches at 7 bases. The J segment lost 5 bases and the V segment lost 4 bases, leaving 20 bases of the junction unmatched. Germline V gives CDR1 SGHAT, CDR2 FQNNGV. The CDR3 has 18 amino acids. This chain's CDR3 is CASSSPLGGDSLRDEQYF. CDR3 DNA sequence: TGTGCCAGCAGCTCACCCCTGGGAGGGGATTCCCTCCGGGACGAGCAGTACTTC.

The rearrangement uses TRBV2 and TRBJ1-1; the match to TRBD1 covers 7 bases. This CDR3 region has 15 residues. The V segment lost 3 bases and the J segment 1 base; nucleotides outside the gene matches: 5. Germline assignment: CDR1 SNHLY and CDR2 FYNNEI. Written as DNA, the CDR3 is TGTGCCAGCAGTGAGGGGGGACAGCGGAACACTGAAGCTTTCTTT. It is translated as CASSEGGQRNTEAFF.

This sequence joins TRBV30 and TRBJ1-2, with D maybe TRBD1 (5 bases). This CDR3 region has 18 residues. Trimming cost V 4 bases and J 2 bases, with 26 bases left between them. In germline, CDR1 is GTSNPN, CDR2 SVGIG (reference sequence). The CDR3 reads CAWKGRGTFQGTNYGYTF. The CDR3 DNA follows: TGTGCCTGGAAGGGTCGGGGGACCTTCCAGGGAACAAACTATGGCTACACCTTC.

The V call is TRBV7-9, the J call TRBJ2-1; 8 bases are shared with TRBD2. Germline assignment: CDR1 SEHNR and CDR2 FQNEAQ (reference sequence). The CDR3 contains 17 residues. V dropped 4 bases and J dropped 8; count of bases not matched to a gene: 16. CDR3 protein: CASSSGPSGGGLDEQFF. CDR3 in DNA: TGTGCCAGCAGCTCGGGCCCCTCGGGCGGGGGGCTAGATGAGCAGTTCTTC.

Written as DNA, the CDR3 is TGTGCCAGCAGCTCTGAGGACAGGGTTCACACTGAAGCTTTCTTT. Protein sequence: CASSSEDRVHTEAFF. The chain uses TRBV5-4 and TRBJ1-1, with 8 bases lining up with TRBD1. The CDR3 spans 15 residues. CDR1 is SGHNT, CDR2 YYREEE, per germline (reference sequence). Trimming took 3 bases from V and 3 from J; bases not matched to a gene: 7.

CDR3 bases: TGTGCCAGCAGCCTGGGGGGGGAAGGTAGTCGAGTCTTTGAGCAGTTCTTC. Protein: CASSLGGEGSRVFEQFF. The chain links TRBV5-6 to TRBJ2-1; the match to TRBD2 covers 7 bases. The CDR3 has 17 amino acids. V lost 4 bases, J lost 9 bases, and 19 bases stayed unmatched. In germline, CDR1 is SGHDT, CDR2 YYEEEE.

The chain combines TRBV19 with TRBJ2-6; D unclear. Trimming took 5 bases from V and 1 from J, leaving 3 bases between them. The germline CDR1 and CDR2 sequences are LNHDA and SQIVND (reference sequence). This CDR3 is 13 amino acids long. CDR3 residues: CASSSSGANVLTF. CDR3 bases: TGTGCCAGTAGTTCTTCTGGGGCCAACGTCCTGACTTTC.